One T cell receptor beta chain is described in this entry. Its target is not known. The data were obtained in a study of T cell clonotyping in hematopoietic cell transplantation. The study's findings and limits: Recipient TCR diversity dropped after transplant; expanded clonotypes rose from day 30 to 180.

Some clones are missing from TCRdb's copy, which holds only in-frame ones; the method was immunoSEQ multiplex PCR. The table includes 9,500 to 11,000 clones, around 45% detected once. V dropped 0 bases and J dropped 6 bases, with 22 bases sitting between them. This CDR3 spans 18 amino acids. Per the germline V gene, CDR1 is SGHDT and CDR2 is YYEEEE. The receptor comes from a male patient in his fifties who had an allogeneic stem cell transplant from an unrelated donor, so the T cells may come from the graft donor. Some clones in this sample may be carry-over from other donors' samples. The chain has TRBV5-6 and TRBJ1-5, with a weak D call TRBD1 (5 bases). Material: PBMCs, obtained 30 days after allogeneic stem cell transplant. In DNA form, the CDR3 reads TGTGCCAGCAGCTTGGAGGGTGGGGCCGGAGCATACAGTCAGCCCCAGCATTTT. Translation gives CASSLEGGAGAYSQPQHF.